Listed below are T cell receptor beta chains from one sample, sequenced in a study of T cell responses to AZD1222 COVID-19 vaccine. Assay: immunoSEQ multiplex PCR; the TCRdb copy retains only in-frame clones and omits some. Among about 160,000 clones listed, roughly 90% were seen once. This sample comprised peripheral blood, obtained on day 0 of AZD1222 vaccination. Source of these receptors: an adult in good health. The CDR3 runs from the conserved cysteine through the conserved F or W. The D gene is left open where the match is weak. Part of the rows lack a size; the others show once, few, many or a class for expanded clones.

>15|NA|TRBV6-5|TRBJ2-4|NA
TGTGCCAGCAGTCCACAGGGAATAGCCAAAAACATTCAGTACTTC
CASSPQGIAKNIQYF
>14|TRBD1|TRBV7-9|TRBJ2-5|NA
TGTGCCAGCAGCATCCAGGGGGCCCAAGAGACCCAGTACTTC
CASSIQGAQETQYF
>13|NA|TRBV7-8|TRBJ1-1|NA
TGTGCCAGCAGCTTAGGGACAGAGATTGAAGCTTTCTTT
CASSLGTEIEAFF
>17|NA|TRBV21-1|TRBJ1-6|NA
TGTGCCAGCAGCAGAGCCGACCAGACAGGGGATAATTCACCCCTCCACTTT
CASSRADQTGDNSPLHF
>15|TRBD1|TRBV28|TRBJ1-2|NA
TGTGCCAGCAGATCTCCCGGGACAGGAGAAAATGGCTACACCTTC
CASRSPGTGENGYTF
>15|NA|TRBV7-2|TRBJ1-2|few
TGTGCCAGCAGCTTAGAAGGGCTAACTAACTATGGCTACACCTTC
CASSLEGLTNYGYTF
>14|TRBD2|TRBV7-6|TRBJ2-5|NA
TGTGCCAGCAGCTATACCGGGGGGGCGGAGACCCAGTACTTC
CASSYTGGAETQYF
>15|NA|TRBV28|TRBJ2-6|NA
TGTGCCACAAAACAGGGCTTAACTGGGGCCAACGTCCTGACTTTC
CATKQGLTGANVLTF
>15|NA|TRBV4-2|TRBJ1-1|NA
TGTGCCAGCAGCCAAGATGGAGGCACCCGTTATGAAGCTTTCTTT
CASSQDGGTRYEAFF
>16|NA|TRBV9|TRBJ2-3|NA
TGTGCCAGCAGCGTAGACTCGCGGGGTTCCGCAGATACGCAGTATTTT
CASSVDSRGSADTQYF
>13|NA|TRBV7-2|TRBJ1-4|NA
TGTGCCAGCAGCTTAACAGGGCGGGAAAAACTGTTTTTT
CASSLTGREKLFF
>16|NA|TRBV14|TRBJ2-5|NA
TGTGCCAGCAGCCATGGTCTGAGGCCCTCACTAGAGACCCAGTACTTC
CASSHGLRPSLETQYF
>15|TRBD1|TRBV7-8|TRBJ1-1|NA
TGTGCCAGCAGCACAGGACAGGGGGCGCAAAGAGGGGCTTTCTTT
CASSTGQGAQRGAFF
>16|TRBD1|TRBV9|TRBJ1-3|NA
TGTGCCAGCAGCGGGGGACAGGGGGAATTTGGAAACACCATATATTTT
CASSGGQGEFGNTIYF
>13|NA|TRBV7-2|TRBJ2-7|few
TGTGCCAGCAGCTTAAAAGGCCCCCTGGAGCAGTACTTC
CASSLKGPLEQYF
>15|NA|TRBV11-2|TRBJ2-7|once
TGTGCCAGCAGCTTTGAACGGGGCGATGTCTACGAGCAGTACTTC
CASSFERGDVYEQYF
>14|NA|TRBV2|TRBJ1-6|few
TGTGCCAGGAGGGGGGGTGCATCTAATTCACCCCTCCACTTT
CARRGGASNSPLHF
>11|NA|TRBV20-1|TRBJ2-1|NA
TGCAGTGCTAGACGGGATATTGAGCAGTTCTTC
CSARRDIEQFF
>17|TRBD1|TRBV28|TRBJ2-7|NA
TGTGCCAGCAGTCCTCAACTCGGACAGGGTGGCACCTACGAGCAGTACTTC
CASSPQLGQGGTYEQYF
>12|NA|TRBV6-5|TRBJ2-7|NA
TGTGGAACGTTGGGACATAAGCTGGAGCAGTACTTC
CGTLGHKLEQYF
>12|NA|TRBV12-3/TRBV12-4|TRBJ2-5|NA
TGTGCCAGCAGTTTCTCGCGAGAGACCCAGTACTTC
CASSFSRETQYF
>12|NA|TRBV9|TRBJ1-2|NA
TGTGCCAGCAGCGCGCTCAACTATGGCTACACCTTC
CASSALNYGYTF
>20|NA|TRBV3-1/TRBV3-2|TRBJ1-5|NA
TGTGCCAGCAGACAAGATTGCGGTCCGGGACAAAGATATAGCAATCAGCCCCAGCATTTT
CASRQDCGPGQRYSNQPQHF
>16|TRBD1|TRBV19|TRBJ1-1|NA
TGTGCCAGTAGTATAGCCCCGGACAGGGGGGGCACTGAAGCTTTCTTT
CASSIAPDRGGTEAFF
>15|TRBD1|TRBV6-2/TRBV6-3|TRBJ1-5|NA
TGTGCCAGCAGCCAGGGACAGGCGAGCAATCAGCCCCAGCATTTT
CASSQGQASNQPQHF
>14|TRBD2|TRBV30|TRBJ2-7|NA
TGTGCCTGGAAACCGCTAGCGGGAAGGGAAGAGCAGTACTTC
CAWKPLAGREEQYF
>15|TRBD1|TRBV14|TRBJ1-2|NA
TGTGCCAGCGCGGGCCCGGGACAGTCCTTCTATGGCTACACCTTC
CASAGPGQSFYGYTF
>11|TRBD1|TRBV28|TRBJ1-2|NA
TGTGCCAGCAGAGACAGGGACGGCTACACCTTC
CASRDRDGYTF
>13|NA|TRBV5-1|TRBJ1-2|NA
TGCGCCAGCAGCCGGACCCTTAACTATGGCTACACCTTC
CASSRTLNYGYTF
>14|NA|TRBV18|TRBJ2-7|NA
TGTGCCAGCTCAGTTACCGGGACAACCTACGAGCAGTACTTC
CASSVTGTTYEQYF
>14|NA|TRBV18|TRBJ1-1|NA
TGTGCCAGCTCACCACCGGGCCAGAACACTGAAGCTTTCTTT
CASSPPGQNTEAFF
>14|NA|TRBV28|TRBJ1-5|NA
TGTGCCAGCAGAGCAGAGTATAGCAATCAGCCCCAGCATTTT
CASRAEYSNQPQHF
>13|NA|TRBV2|TRBJ1-5|NA
TGTGCCAGCAGTGACGGGTTAAATCAGCCCCAGCATTTT
CASSDGLNQPQHF
>13|TRBD2|TRBV6-5|TRBJ2-7|few
TGTGCCAGCAAACCAGGGAGGGCATACGAGCAGTACTTC
CASKPGRAYEQYF